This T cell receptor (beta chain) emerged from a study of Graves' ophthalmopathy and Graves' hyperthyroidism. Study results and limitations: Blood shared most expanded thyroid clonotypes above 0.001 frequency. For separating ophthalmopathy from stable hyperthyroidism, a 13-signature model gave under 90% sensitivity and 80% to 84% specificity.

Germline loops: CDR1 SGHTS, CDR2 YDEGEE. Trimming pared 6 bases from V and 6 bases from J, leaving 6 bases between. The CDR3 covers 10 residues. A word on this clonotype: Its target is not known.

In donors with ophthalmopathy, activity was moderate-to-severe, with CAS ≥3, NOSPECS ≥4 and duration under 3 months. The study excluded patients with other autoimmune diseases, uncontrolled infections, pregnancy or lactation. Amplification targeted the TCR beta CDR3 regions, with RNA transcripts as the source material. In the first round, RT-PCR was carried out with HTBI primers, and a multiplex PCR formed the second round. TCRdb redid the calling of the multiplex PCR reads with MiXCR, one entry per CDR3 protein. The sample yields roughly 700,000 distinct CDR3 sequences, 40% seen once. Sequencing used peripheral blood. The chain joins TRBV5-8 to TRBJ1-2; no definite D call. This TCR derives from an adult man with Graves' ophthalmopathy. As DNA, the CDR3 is TGTGCCAGCAAGGGAAATGGCTACACCTTC. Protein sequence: CASKGNGYTF. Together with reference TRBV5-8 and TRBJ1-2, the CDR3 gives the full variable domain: EAGVTQSPTHLIKTRGQQATLRCSPISGHTSVYWYQQALGLGLQFLLWYDEGEERNRGNFPPRFSGRQFPNYSSELNVNALELEDSALYLCASKGNGYTFGSGTRLTVV.